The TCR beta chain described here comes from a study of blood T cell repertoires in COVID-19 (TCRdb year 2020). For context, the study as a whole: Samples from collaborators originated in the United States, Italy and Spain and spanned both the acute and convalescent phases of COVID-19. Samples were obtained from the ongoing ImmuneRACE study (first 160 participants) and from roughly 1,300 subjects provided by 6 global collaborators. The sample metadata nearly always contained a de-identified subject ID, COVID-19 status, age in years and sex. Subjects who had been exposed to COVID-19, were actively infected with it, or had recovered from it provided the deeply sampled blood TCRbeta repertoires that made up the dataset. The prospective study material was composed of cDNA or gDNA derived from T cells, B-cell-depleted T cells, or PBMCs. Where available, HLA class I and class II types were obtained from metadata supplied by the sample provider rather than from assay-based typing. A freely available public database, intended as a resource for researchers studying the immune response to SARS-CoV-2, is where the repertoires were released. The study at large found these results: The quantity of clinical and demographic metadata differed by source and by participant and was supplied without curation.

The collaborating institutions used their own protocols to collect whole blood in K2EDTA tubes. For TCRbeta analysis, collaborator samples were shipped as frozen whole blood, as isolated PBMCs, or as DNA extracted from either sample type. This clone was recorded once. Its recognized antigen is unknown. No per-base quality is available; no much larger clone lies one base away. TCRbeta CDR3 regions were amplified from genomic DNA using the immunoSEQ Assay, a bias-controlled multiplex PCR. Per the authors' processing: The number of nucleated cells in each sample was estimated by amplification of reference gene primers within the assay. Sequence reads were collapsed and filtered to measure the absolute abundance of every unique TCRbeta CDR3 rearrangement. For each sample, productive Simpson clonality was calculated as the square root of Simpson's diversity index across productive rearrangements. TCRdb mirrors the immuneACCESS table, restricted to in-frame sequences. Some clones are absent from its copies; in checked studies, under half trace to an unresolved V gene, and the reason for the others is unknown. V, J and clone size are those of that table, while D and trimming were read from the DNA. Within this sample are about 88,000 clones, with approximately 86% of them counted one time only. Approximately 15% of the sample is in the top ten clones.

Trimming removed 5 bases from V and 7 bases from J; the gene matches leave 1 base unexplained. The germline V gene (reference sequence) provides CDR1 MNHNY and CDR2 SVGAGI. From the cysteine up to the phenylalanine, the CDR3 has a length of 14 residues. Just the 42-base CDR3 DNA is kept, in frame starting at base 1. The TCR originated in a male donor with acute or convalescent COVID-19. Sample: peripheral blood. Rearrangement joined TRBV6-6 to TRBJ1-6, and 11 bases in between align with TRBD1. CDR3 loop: CASSGDRGNSPLHF. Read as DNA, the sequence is TGTGCCAGCAGTGGGGACAGGGGGAATTCACCCCTCCACTTT.